This T cell receptor (beta chain) was profiled in a study of T cell responses to AZD1222 COVID-19 vaccine. General study results and limits: Targets within unmutated variant regions were reportedly found for nearly half of spike-specific TCRs.

With regard to this clone: Its antigen remains unknown.

This CDR3 contains 14 residues. J lost 3 bases, V lost 5 bases, and 6 bases had no gene match. CDR1 is MNHEY, CDR2 SVGEGT, per germline. Sequencing was performed with immunoSEQ multiplex PCR; in TCRdb, only in-frame clones are kept and a portion is missing. The sample records 100,000 to 150,000 clones, approximately 91% being singletons. Sample: peripheral blood, taken on day 0 of AZD1222 vaccination. The clonotype originates from an adult in good health. The J gene is TRBJ1-1, the V gene TRBV6-2 or TRBV6-3; TRBD1 aligns across 7 bases. The CDR3 region has the DNA TGTGCCAGCAGTGGAAGACAGGGCCACACTGAAGCTTTCTTT. Translated, it gives CASSGRQGHTEAFF.